The following is a T cell receptor (beta chain) sequence with its context. These data come from a study of blood T cell repertoires in COVID-19. Turning to the study itself: PBMCs, B-cell-depleted T cells, or T cells were the source of the cDNA or gDNA that made up the material.

Some clones are missing from TCRdb's copy, which holds only in-frame ones; the method was immunoSEQ multiplex PCR. The sample has approximately 330,000 clones, approximately 88% seen once. Patients at the Seattle site were enrolled during active infection and followed longitudinally. Trimming took 4 bases from V and 2 from J; bases not matched to a gene: 8. There are 16 residues in the CDR3. The germline gives CDR1 SGHNT, CDR2 YYREEE (reference sequence). The chain carries TRBV5-4 and TRBJ2-7; 11 bases are shared with TRBD2. This receptor was obtained from a man aged 25 to 40 with COVID-19, enrolled during active disease. Material for sequencing was peripheral blood. CDR3 region: CASSREGLAATYEQYF. In DNA, the CDR3 is TGTGCCAGCAGCCGTGAGGGACTAGCGGCTACCTACGAGCAGTACTTC.